This TCR beta chain came from a study of PD-L1 blockade in urothelial cancer. On the study more broadly: About 90% of the 29 patients were males with bladder-origin urothelial cancer.

This clone has only one observation. Time point indicated: pretreatment peripheral blood. Each PCR reaction had synthetic TCR analog templates spiked into it. Generated by immunoSEQ multiplex PCR, the TCRdb table keeps only in-frame clones and is missing some. The sample lists about 87,000 clones, 84% occurring once. This clonotype was obtained from a man aged 60 to 75 with urothelial cancer. Sample: PBMCs, taken around atezolizumab (anti-PD-L1) treatment.

The CDR3 protein is CASSPDSSGANVLTF. DNA for the CDR3: TGCGCCAGCAGCCCGGACAGCTCTGGGGCCAACGTCCTGACTTTC. V usage is TRBV5-1 and J usage is TRBJ2-6; D perhaps matches TRBD1 (6 bases). The V end lost 4 bases, the J end lost 0 bases, and 8 bases lay between the germline ends. The CDR3 length is 15 residues. Germline V gene sequence: CDR1 SGHRS, CDR2 YFSETQ.